Presented here are 22 T cell receptor beta chains from one specimen sequenced in a study of CXCR3-negative and CXCR3-positive naive CD8 T cells. The study's findings and limits: More hydrophobic TRB CDR3s occurred in CXCR3-positive than in CXCR3-negative naive cells.

Carrying UMI labels, the TRB cDNA libraries were prepared through 5' RACE. Reprocessing the 5' RACE reads, TCRdb reports a single entry for every CDR3 protein and omits DNA. Seen in this sample are 130,000 or so distinct CDR3 sequences; the ten most common clones hold 0.41%. Their antigen targets remain unknown. Material: naive CXCR3+ CD8+ T cells from blood. The subset denotes: CD45RO-CCR7+CD27+CD95- naive CD8+ T cells expressing CXCR3 (TNR3+). These receptors originate from a human donor in good health. Some clones in this sample may be carry-over from other donors' samples.

The chain recombines TRBV29-1 with TRBJ2-7; TCRdb's D call, TRBD2, is unchecked because there is no DNA. The length of the CDR3 is 15 residues. CDR1 and CDR2 from the germline V gene are SQVTM and ANQGSEA. The CDR3 sequence is CSVEDMGRLPYEQYF.

The J gene is TRBJ2-3, the V gene TRBV4-3; TCRdb indicates TRBD2, and absent DNA this call remains unverified. The CDR3 is 19 residues long. Germline values: CDR1 LGHNA, CDR2 YSLEER. The CDR3 loop reads CASSRFGLAGGYDTDTQYF.

This chain links TRBV29-1 with TRBJ2-3; lacking DNA, the TRBD1 call made by TCRdb goes unchecked. CDR1 SQVTM and CDR2 ANQGSEA come from the germline V gene. This CDR3 has 15 residues. The CDR3 here is CSARTGVSSTDTQYF.

The genes are TRBV28 and TRBJ2-1; the D call from TCRdb, TRBD2, cannot be confirmed without DNA. There are 11 residues in the CDR3. CDR1 is MDHEN, CDR2 SYDVKM, per germline. CDR3 sequence reads: CASRSSRGQFF.

The chain couples TRBV7-9 to TRBJ2-1; TCRdb names TRBD2, which stays unverified in the absence of DNA. The CDR3 totals 14 residues. The germline CDR1 and CDR2 sequences are SEHNR and FQNEAQ (reference sequence). The CDR3 loop is CASSTGALYNEQFF.

This chain connects TRBV9 to TRBJ2-7; checking the TCRdb D call of TRBD2 is not possible without DNA. The CDR3 has 15 amino acids. Germline V gene lookup returns CDR1 SGDLS and CDR2 YYNGEE. The CDR3: CASSVASGGTYEQYF.

This chain connects TRBV29-1 to TRBJ1-2; the TCRdb D gene call, TRBD1, has no DNA to confirm it. CDR1 and CDR2 from the germline V gene are SQVTM and ANQGSEA. This CDR3 region has 14 residues. The CDR3 protein is CSVGRGMIPDGYTF.

This chain links TRBV6-2 or TRBV6-3 with TRBJ2-7. Germline assignment: CDR1 MNHEY and CDR2 SVGEGT. CDR3 length equals 15 residues. The CDR3 here is CASSYSEKSSYEQYF.

The chain couples TRBV7-2 to TRBJ2-1. From germline, CDR1 is SGHTA and CDR2 FQGNSA. The CDR3 loop spans 11 amino acids. The CDR3 spells CARQRGNEQFF.

The gene calls are TRBV28 and TRBJ1-6; TCRdb indicates TRBD1, and absent DNA this call remains unverified. Germline CDR1 and CDR2: MDHEN and SYDVKM. The CDR3 length is 15 residues. The CDR3 here is CASSSTGAGNSPLHF.

The genes are TRBV5-1 and TRBJ2-2; absent DNA, TCRdb's TRBD1 call cannot be checked. The CDR3 has 13 amino acids. Germline assignment: CDR1 SGHRS and CDR2 YFSETQ. The CDR3 sequence: CASSLTGVGELFF. Drawing the rest from reference TRBV5-1 and TRBJ2-2, the complete variable domain is KAGVTQTPRYLIKTRGQQVTLSCSPISGHRSVSWYQQTPGQGLQFLFEYFSETQRNKGNFPGRFSGRQFSNSRSEMNVSTLELGDSALYLCASSLTGVGELFFGEGSRLTVL.

The V call is TRBV10-3, the J call TRBJ2-7. CDR1 and CDR2 from the germline V gene are ENHRY and SYGVKD. This CDR3 spans 14 amino acids. CDR3 sequence: CAISEPFMVYEQYF.

The V call is TRBV7-2, the J call TRBJ2-5; the TCRdb call, TRBD1, lacks DNA for checking. The CDR3 has 16 residues. Germline CDR1 and CDR2: SGHTA and FQGNSA. CDR3 in amino acids: CASSLGRGREQETQYF.

This rearrangement joins TRBV15 to TRBJ1-2; absent DNA, TCRdb's TRBD1 call cannot be checked. The CDR3 is 13 residues long. Germline CDR1 and CDR2: LNHNV and YYDKDF (reference sequence). The chain's CDR3 is CATSRDDSYGYTF.

The chain is built from TRBV5-4 and TRBJ2-5. The germline V gene encodes CDR1 SGHNT and CDR2 YYREEE (reference sequence). The CDR3 runs 15 residues. The CDR3 spells CASSNLIQVQETQYF.

CDR3 residues: CASSLTPYYGYTF. The chain combines TRBV7-6 with TRBJ1-2. This CDR3 comprises 13 residues. In germline, CDR1 is SGHVS, CDR2 FNYEAQ.

This chain connects TRBV28 to TRBJ2-2. Germline CDR1 and CDR2: MDHEN and SYDVKM. CDR3 length: 14 amino acids. CDR3 residues: CASSLLGTTGELFF. Filled out from reference TRBV28 and TRBJ2-2, the complete variable domain reads DVKVTQSSRYLVKRTGEKVFLECVQDMDHENMFWYRQDPGLGLRLIYFSYDVKMKEKGDIPEGYSVSREKKERFSLILESASTNQTSMYLCASSLLGTTGELFFGEGSRLTVL.

This sequence joins TRBV24-1 and TRBJ2-1. The CDR3 covers 14 residues. Germline V gene lookup returns CDR1 KGHDR and CDR2 SFDVKD. This CDR3 reads CATSDSGLYNEQFF.

This chain uses TRBV5-1 with TRBJ1-2. Germline CDR1 and CDR2: SGHRS and YFSETQ. This CDR3 is built from 15 residues. CDR3 protein: CASSLEPATNYGYTF.

The V and J genes are TRBV20-1 and TRBJ2-1; with no DNA, the TCRdb D assignment of TRBD1 cannot be verified. Germline loops: CDR1 DFQATT, CDR2 SNEGSKA (reference sequence). The CDR3 sequence is 13 residues long. The CDR3 protein is CSARGINYNEQFF.

The gene calls are TRBV27 and TRBJ2-1; the TRBD1 assignment by TCRdb is unverifiable without DNA. This CDR3 spans 17 amino acids. The germline V gene encodes CDR1 MNHEY and CDR2 SMNVEV (reference sequence). The CDR3 sequence: CASSPMKGAQTPGEQFF.

The chain carries TRBV2 and TRBJ2-2; lacking DNA, the TRBD1 call made by TCRdb goes unchecked. Germline CDR1 and CDR2: SNHLY and FYNNEI. This CDR3 is built from 14 residues. CDR3 region: CASYRARNTGELFF.